This T cell receptor beta chain was identified in a study of blood T cell repertoires in COVID-19. Overall study context: Donors in the United States, Italy and Spain gave samples during acute or convalescent COVID-19.

Per the authors' pipeline: The authors estimated nucleated cell counts from reference gene primer amplification. The method was immunoSEQ multiplex PCR; TCRdb's version includes in-frame clones alone and lacks a portion of them. The D gene and trimming were derived from the DNA, and the V and J assignments and clone size from that table. The table lists over 250,000 clones, approximately 92% of them singletons. Worth noting for this clone: The sample holds other DNA sequences that translate to the same CDR3.

Germline CDR1 is MNHEY and CDR2 is SVGAGI. The CDR3 runs 14 residues. The V segment lost 4 bases and the J segment 10 bases; nucleotides outside the gene matches: 12. Participant-given clinical history determined each cohort assignment. Recovered participants had two consecutive negative NP/OP PCR tests, healthcare professional clearance, or symptom resolution. This TCR was recovered from a woman in her 30s who had recovered from COVID-19. The chain recombines TRBV6-5 with TRBJ2-5, with 7 bases identical to TRBD2. The source material was PBMCs or T cells enriched from blood (not recorded which). CDR3 region: CASSLTGRVTGQYF. In DNA form, the CDR3 reads TGTGCCAGCAGTTTAACGGGGAGGGTTACGGGCCAGTACTTC.